This paragraph covers one T cell receptor beta chain sequence. The antigen it recognizes is unknown. The sample holds no much larger clone one base away, and base qualities are not on file. This entry belongs to a study of CD8+ T cells in alopecia areata listed by TCRdb under 2018. For the study in its entirety: The treated patients, all with moderate-to-severe alopecia areata, were enrolled in an open-label pilot trial of oral tofacitinib given at 5 to 10 mg twice daily. TCRbeta CDR3 regions were amplified by immunoSEQ multiplex PCR with 35 Vbeta forward and 13 Jbeta reverse primers. Scalp clonality was compared among normal scalp (n=4), patchy alopecia areata scalp (n=8), and alopecia totalis/universalis scalp (n=8). In both human patients and the C3H/HeJ mouse model, the study applied high-throughput TCRbeta sequencing to look at T cell clonal expansion in alopecia areata. Tofacitinib was given for 6 to 18 months, followed by 6 months of follow-up off drug to assess delayed response and recurrence. The RNA source kit depended on sample type: the PAXgene miRNA kit for fixed scalp, the miRNeasy kit for PBMCs, and the RNeasy kit for mouse skin. In treated patients, disease severity was measured using the SALT score, which gives the percentage of scalp surface area affected. Biopsies were taken from tofacitinib-treated patients at baseline and again at 4 and 24 weeks into treatment, and several of those patients also had a later scalp biopsy. Scalp tissue and sorted CD4+ and CD8+ peripheral blood T cells from patchy and totalis/universalis alopecia areata patients and from healthy controls were covered by human TCRbeta sequencing. The paper's findings and limits, for the study overall: Higher clonality and more expanded CD8+ clones were observed in lesional scalp than in normal scalp, particularly in alopecia totalis/universalis, a finding suggestive of antigenic drive. The treated cohort was small, with a single nonresponder, so links between baseline CD8+ expansion and response need larger studies. Tofacitinib significantly lowered scalp clonality and the number of expanded CD8+ clones among the top 100 scalp clones. Unlike mouse skin, which is dominated by gammadelta T cells, normal human skin has resident alphabeta T cells that are also sequenced, and this complicates analysis of the scalp TCR repertoire. During tofacitinib treatment, many expanded lesional clones remained in scalp and blood, and this persistence may partly explain relapse after treatment is stopped. Shared TCR sequences between patients were less evident than in mice, which may be partly attributable to HLA diversity in the patient population.

The time point tag for this specimen amounts to: less than five weeks on oral tofacitinib. This specimen's treatment or condition label, interpreted: oral pan-JAK inhibitor, 5-10 mg twice daily. Peripheral blood and lesional scalp punch biopsies were obtained from patients with alopecia areata. PBMCs were isolated by density centrifugation and stained for CD3, CD4 and CD8, and CD4+ and CD8+ T cells were sorted on a FACSAria. Libraries were constructed by the immunoSEQ multiplex PCR assay. RNA was extracted from all samples and reverse transcribed into cDNA as template for TCR sequencing. SuperScript III was used to make first-strand cDNA, primed with a 2:1 mix of oligo-dT and random hexamers. A synthetic immune receptor repertoire was used to gauge amplification bias, and whatever bias remained was removed computationally. The published analysis was carried out like this. Raw reads were preprocessed to remove errors, and CDR3 was defined according to IMGT conventions as the region from the conserved cysteine to phenylalanine. Clonality was computed as 1 minus the Shannon entropy, with the entropy normalized by log2 of the number of productive unique TCRs. CD4 or CD8 identity of scalp clones was inferred by cross-referencing scalp TCRbeta sequences with sorted blood CD4 and CD8 repertoires. Here the immuneACCESS table is served through TCRdb, limited to in-frame sequences with V and J called. Missing clones are a known gap in these copies; in checked studies unresolved V genes cover under half, and the rest lacks a known reason. From that table come the V and J calls and clone size; the DNA was used to work out D and trimming. Across this sample there are approximately 200,000 clones, with approximately 56% seen only once. The biggest ten clones account for approximately 3.3% of the sample.

Trimming takes 5 bases from V and 2 bases from J, and the germline ends sit 7 bases apart. The CDR3 covers 13 residues, taking in both the cysteine and the phenylalanine. The CDR3 DNA has 39 bases and is translated from base 1. From the germline V gene, CDR1 is MGHDK and CDR2 is SYGVNS. The sample in question was CD4+ T cells sorted from blood, obtained at week 4, from a patient treated with tofacitinib. Recombination connected TRBV25-1 to TRBJ1-5, with an unclear D gene assignment. The source of this sequence is a human donor with alopecia areata. The DNA reads TGTGCCAGCAGTACGTACGGCAATCAGCCCCAGCATTTT. It translates as CASSTYGNQPQHF.